Following are 8 T cell receptor beta chains from one sample sequenced in a study of shared clonotypes between healthy human individuals. This table comes from immunoSEQ multiplex PCR, and its TCRdb copy is limited to in-frame clones, with some not included. The sample has around 430,000 clones; around 79% are singletons. The material sequenced was PBMCs. The source is a woman aged 40 to 50 in good health. Some clones in this sample may be carry-over from other donors' samples.

The chain links TRBV28 to TRBJ1-1; no reliable D call. CDR3 size: 16 residues. Germline-derived CDR1 and CDR2 are MDHEN and SYDVKM. The germline V and J ends were trimmed by 6 bases and 3 bases, with 20 bases remaining between them. DNA for the CDR3: TGTGCCAGCAGCCCGACCCTCCGAGGGAGAGACACTGAAGCTTTCTTT. It specifies CASSPTLRGRDTEAFF.

This clone has a count of ten or more. The chain has TRBV29-1 and TRBJ1-3; no firm D call. The V gene lost 5 bases and the J gene lost 3 bases, with 11 bases spanning the gap. Germline V CDR1 and CDR2: SQVTM, ANQGSEA. The CDR3 extends over 13 amino acids. CDR3 sequence (DNA): TGCAGCGTTATTGGACTCGTTGGAAACACCATATATTTT. This gives the protein CSVIGLVGNTIYF.

The chain employs TRBV2 and TRBJ2-2; 9 bases fit TRBD1. CDR3 length equals 14 residues. Per germline, CDR1 SNHLY and CDR2 FYNNEI. The V and J ends lost 7 bases and 8 bases, in that order; junction bases with no gene match: 8. The CDR3 DNA is TGTGCCAGCAACCAACAGGGGGCAACGGGGGAGCTGTTTTTT. Translated, it gives CASNQQGATGELFF. The entire variable domain, with the rest obtained from reference TRBV2 and TRBJ2-2, is as follows: EPEVTQTPSHQVTQMGQEVILRCVPISNHLYFYWYRQILGQKVEFLVSFYNNEISEKSEIFDDQFSVERPDGSNFTLKIRSTKLEDSAMYFCASNQQGATGELFFGEGSRLTVL.

This clone has just one count. V is TRBV11-2 and J is TRBJ2-5, with D uncertain. The DNA end lines up better with TRBJ2-7; the J call may be wrong. The CDR3 extends over 17 amino acids. In germline, CDR1 is SGHAT, CDR2 FQNNGV. In DNA form, the CDR3 reads TGTGCCAGCAGCTTAGATTATGCGCCCCGAGCGCCCTACGAGCAGTACTTC. It codes for CASSLDYAPRAPYEQYF.

The count of this clone is one. This chain joins TRBV2 and TRBJ1-1; the D gene is possibly TRBD1 (6 bases). Per the germline V gene, CDR1 is SNHLY and CDR2 is FYNNEI. V was pared by 11 bases and J by 6 bases, with 16 bases between. The CDR3 totals 12 residues. Written as DNA, the CDR3 is TGTGCCTCCAGGGGTGAGTTCGCTGAAGCTTTCTTT. This gives the protein CASRGEFAEAFF.

The gene calls are TRBV2 and TRBJ2-3; no clear D. The CDR3 consists of 14 residues. Germline CDR1 is SNHLY and CDR2 is FYNNEI. V was trimmed by 3 bases and J by 2 bases, leaving 9 bases between them. This CDR3 is CASSEGRNTDTQYF. Written as DNA, the CDR3 is TGTGCCAGCAGTGAGGGCAGAAACACAGATACGCAGTATTTT. Drawing the rest from reference TRBV2 and TRBJ2-3, the complete variable domain is EPEVTQTPSHQVTQMGQEVILRCVPISNHLYFYWYRQILGQKVEFLVSFYNNEISEKSEIFDDQFSVERPDGSNFTLKIRSTKLEDSAMYFCASSEGRNTDTQYFGPGTRLTVL.

The gene calls are TRBV6-4 and TRBJ2-1; D is ambiguous. The CDR3 is made up of 13 amino acids. The V and J ends lost 2 bases and 4 bases respectively, with 6 bases between them. The V gene's germline CDR1 is MRHNA and CDR2 SNTAGT. CDR3 nucleotide sequence: TGTGCCAGCAGTGACGGGCCGTACAATGAGCAGTTCTTC. Amino acid sequence: CASSDGPYNEQFF.

J is TRBJ2-5 and V is TRBV18, with D tentatively TRBD1 (7 bases). The V end was cut by 2 bases, the J end by 0 bases, with 16 bases between. From germline, CDR1 is KGHSH and CDR2 LQKENI. The length of the CDR3 is 17 residues. As DNA, the CDR3 is TGTGCCAGCTCACCAAAGAGAGCAGGGGGGTACCAAGAGACCCAGTACTTC. The encoded protein is CASSPKRAGGYQETQYF.